This T cell receptor beta chain emerged from a study of circulating CD8 cells and anti-PD-1 response in melanoma. Study as a whole: Responders had complete or partial responses; non-responders had stable or progressive disease. Findings and caveats of the study: Expanded sorted subsets were checked for tumor reactivity using peptides. At M1, fewer than 8% of TRB clonotypes appeared in multiple subsets. Generally, no replicate experiments were performed.

Using approximately 15 ng of total RNA, TCR libraries were made with the QIAseq Immune Repertoire TCR panel. TCRdb reprocessed the reads via MiXCR and lists one record per CDR3 protein. This table has 300 to 350 distinct CDR3 sequences, around a tenth appearing once. Four subsets defined by PD-1 and/or TIGIT were sorted from live CD3+CD8+TCRalphabeta+ cells. This clonotype rates as large (0.1 to 1%). Its specificity is unknown. The V gene lost 5 bases and the J gene lost 8 bases, with 18 bases spanning the gap. The germline V gene has CDR1 MNHEY and CDR2 SMNVEV (reference sequence). The CDR3 totals 15 residues.

This TCR derives from a human donor with melanoma. The material was CD8+ T cells from PBMCs, obtained at baseline or after one month of anti-PD-1 therapy (not recorded which). The rearrangement uses TRBV27 and TRBJ2-2; D possibly corresponds to TRBD2 (5 bases). The CDR3 sequence is CASSNPELGQGELFF. The CDR3 DNA reads as TGTGCCAGCAGTAATCCCGAACTAGGGCAGGGGGAGCTGTTTTTT.